What follows describes a single T cell receptor beta chain. Germline V gene lookup returns CDR1 MNHEY and CDR2 SVGEGT. This CDR3 has 12 amino acids. Trimming stripped 0 bases from V and 11 bases from J, with 10 bases between. It was with a sample-barcoded 5' primer and a J-beta primer mix that a second PCR of roughly 6 to 12 cycles was run. TCRdb re-called the 5' RACE reads through MiXCR, storing one row per CDR3 protein. The sample has approximately 730,000 distinct CDR3 sequences; 35% to 45% are singletons. The data stem from a study of blood T cells in healthy people across ages. The rearrangement uses TRBV6-2 or TRBV6-3 and TRBJ2-5; unclear D gene. The specimen sequenced was blood. This clonotype was sampled from a woman in her sixties in good health. The DNA of the CDR3 is TGTGCCAGCAGTTACTCGGGAAAGGAGCAGTACTTC. It is translated as CASSYSGKEQYF.